The rows below give T cell receptor beta chains drawn from one sample of a study of blood T cell repertoires in COVID-19. Using immunoSEQ multiplex PCR, the repertoire was profiled, and TCRdb retains in-frame clones only, with some absent. The sample contains about 270,000 clones, roughly 86% of which appear only once. The sequencing sample was made of peripheral blood. The source of these receptors is a woman aged 55-69 years who had recovered from COVID-19. Both conserved end residues are part of each CDR3. The D gene is left open where the match is weak. Size values are once, few and many counts, or a class for expanded clones, and some rows have none.

TRBJ2-5 | . | TRBD2 | TRBV2 | TGTGCCAGCTACGCTAGCGGCTACCAAGAGACCCAGTACTTC | CASYASGYQETQYF
TRBJ2-1 | . | TRBD1 | TRBV18 | TGTGCCAGCTCACAAATGGGACAGGGGAGTGGGAATGAGCAGTTCTTC | CASSQMGQGSGNEQFF
TRBJ2-3 | . | . | TRBV4-2 | TGTGCCAGCAGCCACACATTGAGCACAGATACGCAGTATTTT | CASSHTLSTDTQYF
TRBJ2-3 | . | . | TRBV6-5 | TGTGCCAGCAGTCCCTCGGGGTTGAAGCAGTATTTT | CASSPSGLKQYF
TRBJ2-3 | . | TRBD1 | TRBV5-6 | TGTGCCAGCAGCTTGCACAGGGGGCATTCAGATACGCAGTATTTT | CASSLHRGHSDTQYF
TRBJ2-2 | . | . | TRBV6-5 | TGTGCCAGTAAACGGCAGGGTGGCGGGGAGCTGTTTTTT | CASKRQGGGELFF
TRBJ1-3 | once | . | TRBV3-1/TRBV3-2 | TGTGCCAGCAGCCAAGCCCCAGGGTCCCGAAACACCATATATTTT | CASSQAPGSRNTIYF
TRBJ1-5 | once | TRBD1 | TRBV19 | TGTGCCAGTAGTATTCTCCAGGGGGCTCGGGGCAATCAGCCCCAGCATTTT | CASSILQGARGNQPQHF
TRBJ2-1 | . | . | TRBV9 | TGTGCCAGCAGTCCCGACAGGCACAATGAGCAGTTCTTC | CASSPDRHNEQFF
TRBJ2-2 | . | . | TRBV3-1/TRBV3-2 | TGTGCCAGCAGCCAAGTTAGAAACACCGGGGAGCTGTTTTTT | CASSQVRNTGELFF
TRBJ2-3 | . | TRBD1 | TRBV25-1 | TGTGCCAGCAGTGCACCCGGGACAGGGGTTGCAAGCACAGATACGCAGTATTTT | CASSAPGTGVASTDTQYF
TRBJ2-2 | . | TRBD1 | TRBV9 | TGTGCCTCCGGGGGAGGTGGGACAGGGCTGTCCGGGGAGCTGTTTTTT | CASGGGGTGLSGELFF
TRBJ1-2 | . | . | TRBV2 | TGTGCCAGCGGCGGACAAAAGTCCTTC | CASGGQKSF
TRBJ2-2 | . | . | TRBV4-2 | TGTGCCAGCAGCCAAGAGTTAGCGCGACCCGGGGAGCTGTTTTTT | CASSQELARPGELFF
TRBJ1-4 | . | . | TRBV3-1/TRBV3-2 | TGTGCCAGCAGCCAACCAGGTGCAACTAATGAAAAACTGTTTTTT | CASSQPGATNEKLFF
TRBJ2-7 | . | . | TRBV3-1/TRBV3-2 | TGTGCCAGCAGCCAAGGATACAGGATAAGCTCCTACGAGCAGTACTTC | CASSQGYRISSYEQYF
TRBJ2-3 | . | TRBD2 | TRBV4-3 | TGCGCCAGCAGCCAAGATAGCGGGACCCCGTTTGATACGCAGTATTTT | CASSQDSGTPFDTQYF
TRBJ2-7 | . | TRBD2 | TRBV9 | TGTGCCAGCAGCCCCGGGGGGGCCCCGTCCTACGAGCAGTACTTC | CASSPGGAPSYEQYF
TRBJ1-6 | . | . | TRBV27 | TGTGCCAGCCGCCTCCGGGGTTCACCCCTCCACTTT | CASRLRGSPLHF
TRBJ2-5 | . | TRBD1 | TRBV7-3 | TGTGCCAGCAGCCCCGCCGGACAGGGGATGGGAGAGACCCAGTACTTC | CASSPAGQGMGETQYF
TRBJ1-2 | . | . | TRBV5-1 | TGCGCCAGCAGCTCCACAGCGGGAGTGGGGGGCTACACCTTC | CASSSTAGVGGYTF
TRBJ1-1 | . | . | TRBV19 | TGTGCCAGTAGTATAGGGGCGGGGTCTGAAGCTTTCTTT | CASSIGAGSEAFF
TRBJ2-6 | . | . | TRBV5-1 | TGCGCCAGCAGCTTCAGGGTGGCTGGGGCCAACGTCCTGACTTTC | CASSFRVAGANVLTF
TRBJ2-5 | . | TRBD1 | TRBV6-1 | TGTGCCAGCAGTGACAACAGGGGAGAGACCCAGTACTTC | CASSDNRGETQYF
TRBJ2-7 | . | . | TRBV4-3 | TGCGCCAGCAGCCAAGATTGGGGCCGTCTTATCCACGAGCAGTACTTC | CASSQDWGRLIHEQYF
TRBJ1-5 | . | TRBD1 | TRBV7-8 | TGTGCCAGCAGCCCACGCCCGACAGGGCCCGGAGGCAATCAGCCCCAGCATTTT | CASSPRPTGPGGNQPQHF
TRBJ1-2 | . | TRBD1 | TRBV6-5 | TGTGCCAGCATTACAGGGGAGAATGGCTACACCTTC | CASITGENGYTF
TRBJ2-1 | once | . | TRBV3-1/TRBV3-2 | TGTGCCAGCAGCCGGATATCATTCGCGGCCTCCTACAATGAGCAGTTCTTC | CASSRISFAASYNEQFF
TRBJ2-1 | . | TRBD1 | TRBV7-7 | TGTGCTAGCAGCTTAATTGACAGGGGGGAAAATGAGCAGTTCTTC | CASSLIDRGENEQFF
TRBJ1-6 | few | TRBD1 | TRBV15 | TGTGCCACCAGCAGAGCCTACCGACAGGGCCGAAATTCACCCCTCCACTTT | CATSRAYRQGRNSPLHF
TRBJ2-1 | few | TRBD2 | TRBV19 | TGTGCCAGTAGTCGCCCTAGCGGGGACTACAATGAGCAGTTCTTC | CASSRPSGDYNEQFF
TRBJ2-3 | . | TRBD2 | TRBV12-5 | TGTGCTAGTGGTTTGGTATTTGGGACTAGCGGTACAGATACGCAGTATTTT | CASGLVFGTSGTDTQYF
TRBJ1-2 | . | . | TRBV9 | TGTGCCAGCAGCGTAGGCCGGGACACCTATGGCTACACCTTC | CASSVGRDTYGYTF
TRBJ1-1 | . | TRBD1 | TRBV2 | TGTGCCAGCAGCACCCAGGGGGCAGGGACTGAAGCTTTCTTT | CASSTQGAGTEAFF
TRBJ1-5 | many | TRBD1 | TRBV12-3/TRBV12-4 | TGTGCTACCCGACAGGGCAGCAATCAGCCCCAGCATTTT | CATRQGSNQPQHF
TRBJ2-7 | . | TRBD2 | TRBV11-1 | TGTGCCAGCAGCTTCGCCCAGACTAGCGGGGGCTACGAGCAGTACTTC | CASSFAQTSGGYEQYF
TRBJ1-6 | once | . | TRBV5-6 | TGTGCCAGCAGCTGGGGTCCTCGACTACGTGATTCACCCCTCCACTTT | CASSWGPRLRDSPLHF
TRBJ1-6 | . | . | TRBV11-2 | TGTGCCAGCACCCGCATCCGGGGGGGGCGAGGCGAATCACCCCTCCACTTT | CASTRIRGGRGESPLHF
TRBJ1-1 | . | . | TRBV7-3 | TGTGCCAGCAGGTTCTACAGGGAAACTGAAGCTTTCTTT | CASRFYRETEAFF